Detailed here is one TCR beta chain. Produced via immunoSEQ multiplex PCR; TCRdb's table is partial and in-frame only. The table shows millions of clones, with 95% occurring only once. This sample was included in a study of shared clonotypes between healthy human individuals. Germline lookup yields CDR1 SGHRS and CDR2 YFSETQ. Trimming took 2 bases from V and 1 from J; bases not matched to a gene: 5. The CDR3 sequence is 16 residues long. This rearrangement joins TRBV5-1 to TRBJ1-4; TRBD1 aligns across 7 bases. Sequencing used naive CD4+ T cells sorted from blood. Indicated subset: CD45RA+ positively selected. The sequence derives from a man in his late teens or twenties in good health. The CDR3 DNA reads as TGCGCCAGCAGCTTACAAACAGGGGAAACTAATGAAAAACTGTTTTTT. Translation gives CASSLQTGETNEKLFF.